This entry is about one T cell receptor (beta chain). Its antigen is currently unknown. V was pared by 1 base and J by 0 bases, with 7 bases between. This CDR3 spans 15 amino acids. Germline assignment: CDR1 MNHEY and CDR2 SMNVEV (reference sequence). These data are taken from a study of cytomegalovirus exposure and HLA in healthy donors. Study-level findings and limits: Later analysis identified a missense DCLRE1C variant that was linked to TCR beta V- and J-gene trimming.

PCR was performed using 60 Vbeta and 13 Jbeta primers. In the original processing: Approximately 9.9 million of some 80 million unique TCR beta chains were shared, per a later count. Using immunoSEQ multiplex PCR, the repertoire was profiled, and TCRdb retains in-frame clones only, with some absent. V, J and clone size are those of that table, while D and trimming were read from the DNA. The repertoire table contains tens of thousands of clones. This receptor was identified in a man in his forties in good health and CMV-seronegative. Material for sequencing was PBMCs. The V and J genes are TRBV27 and TRBJ1-5; D unresolved. CDR3 nucleotides: TGTGCCAGCAGTTTATGGCATGATAGCAATCAGCCCCAGCATTTT. Its protein is CASSLWHDSNQPQHF.